These 22 T cell receptor beta chains share one sample of origin, sequenced in a study of blood T cell repertoires in COVID-19. Using immunoSEQ multiplex PCR, the repertoire was profiled, and TCRdb retains in-frame clones only, with some absent. This sample has over 150,000 clones; around nine tenths occur once, and the top ten carry around 0.53%. The specimen was peripheral blood. All receptors come from a man aged 50-60 years with acute or convalescent COVID-19.

The CDR3 region is CAIRVGGRSTEAFF. The CDR3 DNA follows: TGTGCCATCCGGGTCGGGGGTCGGAGCACTGAAGCTTTCTTT. This chain links TRBV6-5 with TRBJ1-1, with D possibly TRBD1 on 5 matching bases. The CDR3 sequence is 14 residues long. Germline-derived CDR1 and CDR2 are MNHEY and SVGAGI. The V end lost 10 bases, the J end lost 4 bases, and 19 bases lay between the germline ends.

The chain is built from TRBV28 and TRBJ1-3; D not certain. The CDR3 is 13 residues long. Looked up from germline, CDR1 is MDHEN and CDR2 is SYDVKM. Trimming pared 7 bases from V and 3 bases from J, leaving 10 bases between. In DNA, the CDR3 is TGTGCCAGCATGCGGGTATATGGAAACACCATATATTTT. Its protein product is CASMRVYGNTIYF.

The sample holds one count of this clone. This chain links TRBV9 with TRBJ2-1, with 8 bases lining up with TRBD1. The CDR3 consists of 14 residues. Germline lookup yields CDR1 SGDLS and CDR2 YYNGEE. V trimming: 5 bases; J trimming: 8 bases; junction bases outside the gene matches: 9. CDR3 nucleotide sequence: TGTGCCAGCAGTCCAGGGGGCAGGTTCGATGAGCAGTTCTTC. It is translated as CASSPGGRFDEQFF.

This rearrangement joins TRBV5-1 to TRBJ2-2, with TRBD1 identical over 7 bases. The CDR3 runs to 16 residues. In germline, CDR1 is SGHRS, CDR2 YFSETQ. V shed 1 base, J shed 6 bases, and the junction held 9 bases outside the gene matches. In DNA, the CDR3 is TGCGCCAGCAGCTTGCCGCGACAGGGCCCCGCCGGGGAGCTGTTTTTT. Amino acid sequence: CASSLPRQGPAGELFF.

The V call is TRBV24-1, the J call TRBJ1-2; 8 nucleotides agree with TRBD1. V dropped 3 bases and J dropped 7; count of bases not matched to a gene: 9. This CDR3 comprises 15 residues. The germline CDR1 and CDR2 sequences are KGHDR and SFDVKD. The DNA of the CDR3 is TGTGCCACCAGTGATCGTCAGGGGGCCTTTGGTGGCTACACCTTC. Amino acids: CATSDRQGAFGGYTF.

The rearrangement links TRBV4-1 to TRBJ2-5, with D perhaps TRBD2 (6 bases). Germline assignment: CDR1 MGHRA and CDR2 YSYEKL. The CDR3 has 13 residues. Trimming stripped 5 bases from V and 0 bases from J, with 7 bases between. DNA of the CDR3: TGCGCCAGCAGCTCGGGGGACCAAGAGACCCAGTACTTC. Protein product: CASSSGDQETQYF.

The gene calls are TRBV24-1 and TRBJ2-2; 9 bases agree with TRBD1. CDR3 length equals 15 residues. V shed 11 bases and J 3 bases; nucleotides not matched to a gene: 9. CDR1 is KGHDR and CDR2 is SFDVKD in the germline V gene. CDR3 in amino acids: CAITPGQGDTGELFF. CDR3 in DNA: TGTGCCATCACACCGGGACAGGGTGACACCGGGGAGCTGTTTTTT.

The sample holds one count of this clone. The genes are TRBV4-1 and TRBJ2-3, with 7 positions matching TRBD1. Trimming removed 3 bases from V and 2 bases from J; junction bases left unmatched: 8. Germline V gives CDR1 MGHRA, CDR2 YSYEKL. This CDR3 contains 16 residues. DNA for the CDR3: TGCGCCAGCAGCCATCTGGTGGGACAGTCCACAGATACGCAGTATTTT. Protein: CASSHLVGQSTDTQYF.

The chain links TRBV28 to TRBJ2-7; 11 nucleotides align to TRBD1. The V and J ends lost 6 bases and 7 bases, in that order; junction bases with no gene match: 11. This CDR3 region has 15 residues. Germline values: CDR1 MDHEN, CDR2 SYDVKM. CDR3 in DNA: TGTGCCAGCAGCCATCCCGGACAGGGGGCGCGGGAGCAGTACTTC. Amino acids: CASSHPGQGAREQYF.

The rearrangement uses TRBV19 and TRBJ2-7; 8 bases are a match to TRBD1. Trimming removed 8 bases from V and 4 bases from J; junction bases left unmatched: 4. Germline V gives CDR1 LNHDA, CDR2 SQIVND (reference sequence). This CDR3 has 12 amino acids. For the CDR3, the DNA is TGTGCCAGTGCTGACAGGGGTTACGAGCAGTACTTC. Amino acids: CASADRGYEQYF.

The rearrangement uses TRBV5-1 and TRBJ2-6; 8 positions agree with TRBD1. CDR3 length: 17 residues. Unmatched junction bases numbered 6, after V lost 0 bases and J lost 4 bases. Germline CDR1 reads SGHRS; CDR2 reads YFSETQ. CDR3 sequence reads: CASSLGQGSAGANVLTF. Here the CDR3 DNA reads TGCGCCAGCAGCTTGGGACAGGGGTCTGCGGGGGCCAACGTCCTGACTTTC.

The V and J genes are TRBV6-6 and TRBJ1-1; 9 bases line up with TRBD1. The CDR3 consists of 17 residues. From germline, CDR1 is MNHNY and CDR2 SVGAGI (reference sequence). V shed 5 bases and J 4 bases; nucleotides not matched to a gene: 14. The CDR3 DNA is TGTGCCAGCAGTCTGGGAACCGGGACAGGGTTCTTCACTGAAGCTTTCTTT. Translated, it gives CASSLGTGTGFFTEAFF.

The rearrangement joins TRBV9 to TRBJ1-6; D uncertain. Trimming removed 1 base at V and 8 bases at J, with 10 bases between. Germline V gene data show CDR1 as SGDLS and CDR2 as YYNGEE. The CDR3 is 14 amino acids. DNA for the CDR3: TGTGCCAGCAGCGTACAGGATCTGGATTCACCCCTCCACTTT. Encoded protein: CASSVQDLDSPLHF.

The chain recombines TRBV5-1 with TRBJ2-2; TRBD2 might be the D (5 bases). Germline V gene sequence: CDR1 SGHRS, CDR2 YFSETQ. V lost 1 base and J lost 5, with 15 bases in between. CDR3 size: 16 residues. The CDR3 bases are TGCGCCAGCAGCTTGACTAGTATGAAGAGGACCGGGGAGCTGTTTTTT. Encoded protein: CASSLTSMKRTGELFF.

The chain carries TRBV5-6 and TRBJ1-2; the D is unclear. Germline loops: CDR1 SGHDT, CDR2 YYEEEE. The germline V and J ends were trimmed by 0 bases and 5 bases, with 11 bases remaining between them. The CDR3 length is 14 residues. CDR3 coding DNA: TGTGCCAGCAGCTTGGTGCATCCAGTATATGGCTACACCTTC. Amino acid sequence: CASSLVHPVYGYTF.

The J gene is TRBJ2-7, the V gene TRBV27; a weak D match, TRBD2 (6 bases). There are 13 residues in the CDR3. Germline V CDR1 and CDR2: MNHEY, SMNVEV (reference sequence). V was clipped by 3 bases and J by 7 bases, with 13 bases between them. Written as DNA, the CDR3 is TGTGCCAGCAGTTTGGCCGGGGGTCGGGAGCAGTACTTC. The encoded protein is CASSLAGGREQYF.

The genes are TRBV7-2 and TRBJ2-1, with no clear D. Looked up from germline, CDR1 is SGHTA and CDR2 is FQGNSA. The CDR3 has 15 residues. Trimming removed 1 base from V and 8 bases from J, with 15 bases in between. The CDR3, as DNA: TGTGCCAGCAGCTTAGTACGGCCCCTGAGCGATGAGCAGTTCTTC. This gives the protein CASSLVRPLSDEQFF.

This clone was seen a single time. This chain joins TRBV5-5 and TRBJ1-2; D is unresolved. V shed 2 bases and J shed 2 bases, with 10 bases lying between them. The CDR3 runs 14 residues. Germline assignment: CDR1 SGHKS and CDR2 YYEKEE (reference sequence). The CDR3 protein is CASSFDIGNYGYTF. CDR3 sequence (DNA): TGTGCCAGCAGCTTCGACATTGGGAACTATGGCTACACCTTC.

The V and J genes are TRBV3-1 (or the pseudogene TRBV3-2) and TRBJ1-2, with D possibly matching TRBD1 (6 bases). In germline, CDR1 is LGHDT, CDR2 YNNKEL (reference sequence). This CDR3 contains 15 residues. Trimming removed 4 bases at V and 6 bases at J, with 18 bases between. The CDR3 sequence is CASSPGQRHFNGYTF. DNA of the CDR3: TGTGCCAGCAGCCCCGGACAGCGCCACTTTAATGGCTACACCTTC.

The chain has TRBV28 and TRBJ2-7; 14 nucleotides line up with TRBD2. The CDR3 length is 15 residues. CDR1 is MDHEN and CDR2 is SYDVKM in the germline V gene. The trim removed 4 bases at V and 5 bases at J, leaving 4 bases unmatched. CDR3 amino acids: CASSYGTSGSDEQYF. The CDR3 DNA is TGTGCCAGCAGTTACGGGACTAGCGGGAGTGACGAGCAGTACTTC.

This chain joins TRBV19 and TRBJ1-5; no firm D call. The V end lost 5 bases, the J end lost 2 bases, and 10 bases lay between the germline ends. The CDR3 has 14 amino acids. Germline assignment: CDR1 LNHDA and CDR2 SQIVND (reference sequence). This CDR3 reads CASSELGGNQPQHF. In DNA form, the CDR3 reads TGTGCCAGTAGTGAGTTGGGAGGCAATCAGCCCCAGCATTTT. Drawing the rest from reference TRBV19 and TRBJ1-5, the complete variable domain is DGGITQSPKYLFRKEGQNVTLSCEQNLNHDAMYWYRQDPGQGLRLIYYSQIVNDFQKGDIAEGYSVSREKKESFPLTVTSAQKNPTAFYLCASSELGGNQPQHFGDGTRLSIL.

V usage is TRBV3-1 (or the pseudogene TRBV3-2) and J usage is TRBJ1-2; D ambiguous. From germline, CDR1 is LGHDT and CDR2 YNNKEL (reference sequence). This CDR3 comprises 15 residues. V was clipped by 4 bases and J by 4 bases, with 16 bases between them. The CDR3 nucleotides read TGTGCCAGCAGCCTCGCGATTCCAACCTCCTATGGCTACACCTTC. Translation: CASSLAIPTSYGYTF.